This T cell receptor (beta chain) is drawn from a study of vaccination effects on CD4 cells after COVID-19. As for the study in general: Subjects were given two BNT162b2 or mRNA-1273 vaccine doses.

The CDR3 consists of 15 residues. The trim removed 4 bases at V and 4 bases at J, leaving 8 bases unmatched. Germline lookup yields CDR1 MNHEY and CDR2 SVGEGT. On this clone: What it binds is not known.

Ahead of sequencing, the ViraFEST assay grew antigen-specific CD4+ T cells using viral peptide pools. When less than 13 days of culture had elapsed, CD4+ T cells were isolated. Vaccine recipients, nucleocapsid antibody negative, had no prior SARS-CoV-2 infection. Cultivation was performed at 1.5 million to 2.5 million PBMC per well with about 9 IU/ml IL-2 and around 10 ug/ml peptides added. Using immunoSEQ multiplex PCR, the repertoire was profiled, and TCRdb retains in-frame clones only, with some absent. The table shows 50,000 or so clones, with about four fifths occurring only once. The V and J genes are TRBV6-2 or TRBV6-3 and TRBJ2-7; 9 bases line up with TRBD1. The starting material was CD4+ T cells from PBMCs cultured with HCoV-OC43 spike peptides, obtained before COVID-19 vaccination. Subset in this sample: HCoV-OC43 spike overlapping peptide pool stimulation. The sequence was collected from a human donor who received a COVID-19 vaccine. The CDR3 protein is CASSSRQGVAYEQYV. The CDR3 bases are TGTGCCAGCAGTTCGAGACAGGGGGTAGCGTACGAGCAGTACGTC.